This T cell receptor beta chain was sequenced for a study of CD8+CD57+ T cells in acquired aplastic anemia. About the research overall: 3.2 ug was the average amount of DNA from sorted CD4+ and CD8+ cells. Study-level results: Between the patient and control groups, CD8+ Simpson's diversity did not differ significantly.

Researchers used genomic DNA as the template to profile TCR beta VDJ and CDR3. Each CDR3 protein gets one entry after TCRdb re-called the reads with MiXCR. The sample records around 500,000 distinct CDR3 sequences, about a third being singletons. In its sample, this clonotype was seen many times. What it binds is unknown. V gave up 2 bases and J gave up 6 bases, with 9 bases separating them. From germline, CDR1 is SGHKS and CDR2 YYEKEE (reference sequence). The CDR3 runs 14 residues. Only patients with CD8+CD57+ cell expansion on flow cytometry were chosen for sequencing. Severe acquired aplastic anemia was diagnosed in all patients. Patients had undergone no therapy by the time their blood was sampled.

The chain recombines TRBV5-5 with TRBJ1-6; D gene unclear. Sequenced input: sorted CD4+, CD8+, or CD8+CD57+ T cells (not recorded which) from PBMCs. The source of this sequence is a human donor with aplastic anemia. CDR3 in DNA: TGTGCCAGCAGCTTAGGACGGGTTAATTCACCCCTCCACTTT. Translated: CASSLGRVNSPLHF.